The rows below give T cell receptor beta chains drawn from one sample of a study of OX40 agonist ivuxolimab in advanced cancers. Data came from immunoSEQ multiplex PCR; TCRdb stores just in-frame clones and leaves some out. The table lists some 66,000 clones, approximately 81% of them singletons, with 0.83% in the top ten. Sequencing was performed on CD4+ or CD8+ T cells sorted from blood, taken in a trial of the OX40 agonist ivuxolimab. All receptors derive from an adult with an advanced solid tumor such as melanoma, head and neck, liver or kidney cancer. Each CDR3 is given without its conserved first and last residue.

J,V,CDR3
TRBJ1-5,TRBV7-2,ASSLGVTQH
TRBJ1-5,TRBV28,ASRSGGSNQPQH
TRBJ2-7,TRBV25-1,ASKDPGNYEQY
TRBJ1-1,TRBV28,ASRPGTGNTEAF
TRBJ2-5,TRBV6-5,ASTRARQLETQY
TRBJ2-3,TRBV5-1,ASIGLAGGSDTQY
TRBJ1-1,TRBV6-1,ASSEMRSNTEAF
TRBJ1-6,TRBV5-8,ASSLELSSYNSPLH
TRBJ2-7,TRBV7-6,ASSRSTESSYEQY
TRBJ1-3,TRBV5-5,ASSLLRDTSGNTIY
-,TRBV12-5,ASAGQSYEQY
TRBJ1-1,TRBV5-1,ASRTNDLRSEAF
TRBJ2-2,TRBV29-1,SAGTGYTGELF
TRBJ2-7,TRBV15,ATSRTRNRVGYEQY
TRBJ2-6,TRBV28,ASRTPLGGGSGANVLT
TRBJ2-1,TRBV6-6,ASVLYNEQF